The source of this TCR beta chain is a study of cytomegalovirus exposure and HLA in healthy donors. The ends were cut back, 0 bases at V and 2 bases at J, with 11 bases in the middle. The germline CDR1 and CDR2 sequences are MNHEY and SMNVEV (reference sequence). The CDR3 consists of 15 residues. With 60 Vbeta and 13 Jbeta primers, the PCR was carried out. This table comes from immunoSEQ multiplex PCR, and its TCRdb copy is limited to in-frame clones, with some not included. In the table there are 99,000 or so clones, approximately 80% of which are singletons. Sequenced input: PBMCs. This receptor was identified in a woman aged 40 to 55 in good health and CMV-seronegative. V and J are TRBV27 and TRBJ2-7, with D maybe TRBD2 (6 bases). The CDR3 region is CASSLSGTGPYEQYF. CDR3 in DNA: TGTGCCAGCAGTTTATCCGGGACTGGGCCCTACGAGCAGTACTTC.